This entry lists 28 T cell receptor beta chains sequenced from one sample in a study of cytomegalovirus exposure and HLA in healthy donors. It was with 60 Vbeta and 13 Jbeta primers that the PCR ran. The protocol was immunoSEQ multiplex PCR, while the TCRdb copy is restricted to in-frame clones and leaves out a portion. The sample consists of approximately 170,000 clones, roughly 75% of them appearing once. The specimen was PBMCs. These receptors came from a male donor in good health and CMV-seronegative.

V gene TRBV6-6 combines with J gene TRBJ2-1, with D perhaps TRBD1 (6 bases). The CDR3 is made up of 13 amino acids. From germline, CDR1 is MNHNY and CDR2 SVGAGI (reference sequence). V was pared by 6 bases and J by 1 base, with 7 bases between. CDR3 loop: CASSGQSYNEQFF. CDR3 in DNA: TGTGCCAGCAGCGGACAGTCCTACAATGAGCAGTTCTTC.

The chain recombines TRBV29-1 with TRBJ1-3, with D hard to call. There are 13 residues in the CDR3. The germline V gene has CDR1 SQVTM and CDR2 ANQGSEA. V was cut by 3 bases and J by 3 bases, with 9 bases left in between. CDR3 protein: CSVERADGNTIYF. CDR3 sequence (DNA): TGCAGCGTTGAGCGGGCCGATGGAAACACCATATATTTT.

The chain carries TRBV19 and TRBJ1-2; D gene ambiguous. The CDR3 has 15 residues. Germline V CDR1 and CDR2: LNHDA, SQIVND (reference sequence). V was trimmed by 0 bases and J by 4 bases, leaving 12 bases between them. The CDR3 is CASSIEPVTIYGYTF. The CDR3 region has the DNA TGTGCCAGTAGTATAGAGCCGGTGACTATCTATGGCTACACCTTC.

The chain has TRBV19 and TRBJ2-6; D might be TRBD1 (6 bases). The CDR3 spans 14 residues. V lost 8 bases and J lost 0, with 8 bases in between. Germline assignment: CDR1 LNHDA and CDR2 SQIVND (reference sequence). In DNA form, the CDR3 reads TGTGCCAGTTTAGGGGGCTCTGGGGCCAACGTCCTGACTTTC. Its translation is CASLGGSGANVLTF.

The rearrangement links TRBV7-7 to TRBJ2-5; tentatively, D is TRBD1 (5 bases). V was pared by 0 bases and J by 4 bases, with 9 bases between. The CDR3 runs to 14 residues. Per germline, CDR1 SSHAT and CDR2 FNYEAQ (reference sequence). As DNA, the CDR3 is TGTGCCAGCAGCTTAGCGGTAGGGGCAGAGACCCAGTACTTC. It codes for CASSLAVGAETQYF.

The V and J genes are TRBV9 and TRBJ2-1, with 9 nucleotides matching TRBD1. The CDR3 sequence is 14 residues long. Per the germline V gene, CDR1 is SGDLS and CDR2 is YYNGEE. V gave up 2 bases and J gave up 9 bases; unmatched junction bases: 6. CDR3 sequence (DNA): TGTGCCAGCAGCGTCGGGACAGGGATAGGTGAGCAGTTCTTC. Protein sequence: CASSVGTGIGEQFF.

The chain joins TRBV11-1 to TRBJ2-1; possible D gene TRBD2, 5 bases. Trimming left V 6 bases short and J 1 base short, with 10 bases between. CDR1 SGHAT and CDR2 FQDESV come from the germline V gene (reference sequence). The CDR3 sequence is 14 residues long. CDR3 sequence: CASRVEGSYNEQFF. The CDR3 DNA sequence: TGTGCCAGCAGAGTAGAGGGTTCCTACAATGAGCAGTTCTTC.

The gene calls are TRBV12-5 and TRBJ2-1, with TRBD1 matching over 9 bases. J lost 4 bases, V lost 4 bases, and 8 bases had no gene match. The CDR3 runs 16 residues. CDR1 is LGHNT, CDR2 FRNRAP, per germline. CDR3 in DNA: TGTGCTAGTGGTTCCAACAGGGGGCGTACATACAATGAGCAGTTCTTC. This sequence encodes CASGSNRGRTYNEQFF.

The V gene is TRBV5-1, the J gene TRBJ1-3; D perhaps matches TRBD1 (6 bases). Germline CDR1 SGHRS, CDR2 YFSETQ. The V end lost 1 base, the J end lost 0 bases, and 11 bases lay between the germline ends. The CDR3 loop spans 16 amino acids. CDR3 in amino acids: CASSLLDRHSGNTIYF. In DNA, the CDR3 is TGCGCCAGCAGCTTGCTCGACAGGCACTCTGGAAACACCATATATTTT.

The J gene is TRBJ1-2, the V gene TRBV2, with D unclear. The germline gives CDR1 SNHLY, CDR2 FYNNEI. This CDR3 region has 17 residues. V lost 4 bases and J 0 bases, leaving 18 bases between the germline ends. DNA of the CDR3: TGTGCCAGCAGTGTGGAGAGCCTACCGACGCCTAACTATGGCTACACCTTC. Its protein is CASSVESLPTPNYGYTF.

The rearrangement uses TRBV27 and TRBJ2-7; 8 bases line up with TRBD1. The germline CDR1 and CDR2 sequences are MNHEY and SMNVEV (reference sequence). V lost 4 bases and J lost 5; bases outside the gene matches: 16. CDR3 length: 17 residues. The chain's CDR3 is CASSWRGRGQFGDEQYF. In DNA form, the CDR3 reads TGTGCCAGCAGTTGGAGGGGCAGGGGGCAGTTTGGGGACGAGCAGTACTTC.

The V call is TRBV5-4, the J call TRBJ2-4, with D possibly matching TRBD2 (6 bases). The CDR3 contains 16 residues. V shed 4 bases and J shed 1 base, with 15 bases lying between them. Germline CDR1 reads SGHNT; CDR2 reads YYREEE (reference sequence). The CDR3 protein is CASSPSASGAKNIQYF. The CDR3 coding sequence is TGTGCCAGCAGCCCCAGCGCCAGCGGGGCCAAAAACATTCAGTACTTC. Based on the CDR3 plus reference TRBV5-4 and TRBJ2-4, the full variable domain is ETGVTQSPTHLIKTRGQQVTLRCSSQSGHNTVSWYQQALGQGPQFIFQYYREEENGRGNFPPRFSGLQFPNYSSELNVNALELDDSALYLCASSPSASGAKNIQYFGAGTRLSVL.

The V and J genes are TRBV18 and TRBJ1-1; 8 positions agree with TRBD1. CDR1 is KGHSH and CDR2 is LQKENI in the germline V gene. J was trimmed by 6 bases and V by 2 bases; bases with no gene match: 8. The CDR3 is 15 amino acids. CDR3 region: CASSPSAGGAAEAFF. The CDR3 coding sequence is TGTGCCAGCTCACCAAGTGCAGGGGGCGCAGCTGAAGCTTTCTTT. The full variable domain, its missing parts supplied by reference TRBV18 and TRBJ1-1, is NAGVMQNPRHLVRRRGQEARLRCSPMKGHSHVYWYRQLPEEGLKFMVYLQKENIIDESGMPKERFSAEFPKEGPSILRIQQVVRGDSAAYFCASSPSAGGAAEAFFGQGTRLTVV.

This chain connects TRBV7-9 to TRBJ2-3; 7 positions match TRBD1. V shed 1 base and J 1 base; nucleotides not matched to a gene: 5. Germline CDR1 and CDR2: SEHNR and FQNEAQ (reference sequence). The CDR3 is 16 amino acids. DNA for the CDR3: TGTGCCAGCAGCTTAGAACAGGGGAAACGCACAGATACGCAGTATTTT. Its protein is CASSLEQGKRTDTQYF.

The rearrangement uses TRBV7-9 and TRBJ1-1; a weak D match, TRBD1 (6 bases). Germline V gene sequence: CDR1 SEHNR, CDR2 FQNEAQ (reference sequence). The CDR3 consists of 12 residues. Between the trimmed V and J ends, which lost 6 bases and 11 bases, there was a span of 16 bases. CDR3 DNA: TGTGCCAGCAGATACGAGGCGGGGGCCGCTTTCTTT. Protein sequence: CASRYEAGAAFF.

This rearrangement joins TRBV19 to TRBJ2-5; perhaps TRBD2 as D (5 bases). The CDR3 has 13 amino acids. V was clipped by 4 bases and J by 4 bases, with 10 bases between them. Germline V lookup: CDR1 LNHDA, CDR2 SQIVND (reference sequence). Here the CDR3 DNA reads TGTGCCAGTAGTAGAGGGTTCGGAGAGACCCAGTACTTC. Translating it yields CASSRGFGETQYF. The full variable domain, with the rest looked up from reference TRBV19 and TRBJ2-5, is DGGITQSPKYLFRKEGQNVTLSCEQNLNHDAMYWYRQDPGQGLRLIYYSQIVNDFQKGDIAEGYSVSREKKESFPLTVTSAQKNPTAFYLCASSRGFGETQYFGPGTRLLVL.

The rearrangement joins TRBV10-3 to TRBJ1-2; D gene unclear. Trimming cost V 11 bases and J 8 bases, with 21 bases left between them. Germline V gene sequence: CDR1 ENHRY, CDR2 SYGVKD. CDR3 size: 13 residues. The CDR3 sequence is CASRNNLLRGYTF. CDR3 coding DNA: TGTGCCTCACGTAATAACCTCTTGAGAGGCTACACCTTC.

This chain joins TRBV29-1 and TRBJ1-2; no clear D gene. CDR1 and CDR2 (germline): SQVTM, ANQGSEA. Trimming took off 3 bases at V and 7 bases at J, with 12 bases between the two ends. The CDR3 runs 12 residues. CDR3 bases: TGCAGCGTTGATGACTCGCTCCCTGGCTACACCTTC. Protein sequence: CSVDDSLPGYTF.

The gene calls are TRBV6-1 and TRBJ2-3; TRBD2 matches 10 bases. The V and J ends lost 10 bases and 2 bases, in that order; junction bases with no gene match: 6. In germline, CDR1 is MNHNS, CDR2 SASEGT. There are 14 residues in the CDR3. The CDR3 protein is CANSAGGFTDTQYF. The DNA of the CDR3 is TGTGCCAACTCAGCGGGGGGGTTCACAGATACGCAGTATTTT.

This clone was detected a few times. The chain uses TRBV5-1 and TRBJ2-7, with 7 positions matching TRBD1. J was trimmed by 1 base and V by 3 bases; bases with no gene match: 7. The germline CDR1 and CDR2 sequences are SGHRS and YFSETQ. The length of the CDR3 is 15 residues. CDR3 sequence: CASSSLQGTSYEQYF. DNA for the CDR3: TGCGCCAGCAGCTCCCTACAGGGGACATCCTACGAGCAGTACTTC.

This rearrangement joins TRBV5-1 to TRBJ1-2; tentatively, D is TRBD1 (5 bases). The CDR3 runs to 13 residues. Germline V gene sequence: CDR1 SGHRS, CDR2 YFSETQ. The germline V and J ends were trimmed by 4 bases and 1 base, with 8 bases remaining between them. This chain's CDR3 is CASSPDINYGYTF. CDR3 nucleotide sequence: TGCGCCAGCAGCCCGGACATTAACTATGGCTACACCTTC.

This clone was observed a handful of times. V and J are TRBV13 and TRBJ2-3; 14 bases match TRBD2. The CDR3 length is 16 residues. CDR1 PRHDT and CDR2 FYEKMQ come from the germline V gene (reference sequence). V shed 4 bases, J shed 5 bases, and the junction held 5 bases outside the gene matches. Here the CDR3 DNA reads TGTGCCAGCAGCTCGGGACTAGCGGGGGCCATAGATACGCAGTATTTT. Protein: CASSSGLAGAIDTQYF.

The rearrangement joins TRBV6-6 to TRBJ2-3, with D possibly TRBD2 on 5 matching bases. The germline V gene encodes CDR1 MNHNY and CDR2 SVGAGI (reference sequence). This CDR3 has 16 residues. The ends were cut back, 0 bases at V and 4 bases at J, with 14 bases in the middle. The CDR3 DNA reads TGTGCCAGCAGTTACTCGGAGGCAGCCCGGTCAGATACGCAGTATTTT. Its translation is CASSYSEAARSDTQYF.

The chain's CDR3 is CASSLRVAGEWDEQYF. CDR3 in DNA: TGCGCCAGCAGCTTGAGGGTAGCGGGGGAGTGGGACGAGCAGTACTTC. This chain connects TRBV5-1 to TRBJ2-7; 9 bases map to TRBD2. This CDR3 has 16 residues. Germline CDR1 and CDR2: SGHRS and YFSETQ. Unmatched junction bases numbered 10, after V lost 1 base and J lost 5 bases.

CDR3: CAWSAILYGGGADTQYF. The CDR3 DNA follows: TGTGCCTGGAGTGCTATACTATACGGGGGGGGTGCAGATACGCAGTATTTT. The genes are TRBV30 and TRBJ2-3; 8 bases agree with TRBD2. Germline CDR1 is GTSNPN and CDR2 is SVGIG (reference sequence). The ends lost 1 base at V and 4 bases at J; junction bases unmatched: 13. This CDR3 has 17 residues.

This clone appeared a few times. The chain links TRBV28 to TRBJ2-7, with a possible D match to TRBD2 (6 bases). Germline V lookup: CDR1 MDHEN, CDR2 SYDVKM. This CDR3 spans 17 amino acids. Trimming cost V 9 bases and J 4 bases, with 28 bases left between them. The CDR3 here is CASSPPGDAPSVYEQYF. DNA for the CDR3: TGTGCCAGTTCCCCCCCGGGAGACGCGCCATCGGTTTACGAGCAGTACTTC.

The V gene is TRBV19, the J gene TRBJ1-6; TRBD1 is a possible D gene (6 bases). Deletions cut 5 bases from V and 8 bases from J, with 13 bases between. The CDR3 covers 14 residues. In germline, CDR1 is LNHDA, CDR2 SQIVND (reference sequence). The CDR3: CASSQRDTHSPLHF. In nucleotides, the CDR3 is TGTGCCAGTAGTCAACGGGACACTCATTCACCCCTCCACTTT.

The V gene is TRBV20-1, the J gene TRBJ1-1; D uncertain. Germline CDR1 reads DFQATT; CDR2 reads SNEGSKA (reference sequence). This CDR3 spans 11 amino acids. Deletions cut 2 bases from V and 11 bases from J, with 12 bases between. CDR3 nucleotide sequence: TGCAGTGCTAGAAGCCGGCTGGAGGCTTTCTTT. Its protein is CSARSRLEAFF.